This is a list of T cell receptor beta chains from one sample in a study of blood T cell repertoires in COVID-19. TCRdb's copy holds only in-frame clones and misses some; the assay was immunoSEQ multiplex PCR. The sample has roughly 39,000 clones; over 90% are singletons. The specimen was peripheral blood. These receptors were collected from a human donor in a cohort sampled during active COVID-19. Each CDR3 is given with its conserved first and last residue. Each record gives: CDR3 protein, CDR3 DNA, D gene, V gene, J gene, clone size. A D gene is named only where the DNA matches it firmly. The listing skips clone size in some rows; elsewhere it reads once, few, many or a size class.

CDR3 protein: CASSQDAPASSTDTQYF
CDR3 DNA: TGCGCCAGCAGCCAAGACGCCCCAGCGTCTAGCACAGATACGCAGTATTTT
D gene: NA
V gene: TRBV4-3
J gene: TRBJ2-3
clone size: NA

CDR3 protein: CSAQQVHEQYF
CDR3 DNA: TGCAGTGCTCAACAAGTGCACGAGCAGTACTTC
D gene: NA
V gene: TRBV20-1
J gene: TRBJ2-7
clone size: NA

CDR3 protein: CASSILGLVSSTDTQYF
CDR3 DNA: TGTGCCAGTAGTATACTCGGACTAGTCTCCAGCACAGATACGCAGTATTTT
D gene: TRBD2
V gene: TRBV19
J gene: TRBJ2-3
clone size: NA

CDR3 protein: CASSDGLMSGNIQYF
CDR3 DNA: TGTGCCAGCAGTGACGGGTTAATGAGTGGAAACATTCAGTACTTC
D gene: NA
V gene: TRBV6-1
J gene: TRBJ2-4
clone size: NA

CDR3 protein: CASSDTGLYTEAFF
CDR3 DNA: TGTGCCAGCAGTGATACAGGGTTGTACACTGAAGCTTTCTTT
D gene: NA
V gene: TRBV6-1
J gene: TRBJ1-1
clone size: NA

CDR3 protein: CAWSQIVGTSIYGTGELFF
CDR3 DNA: TGTGCCTGGAGTCAAATAGTGGGGACTAGCATTTATGGCACCGGGGAGCTGTTTTTT
D gene: TRBD2
V gene: TRBV30
J gene: TRBJ2-2
clone size: NA

CDR3 protein: CATSSGGPEAFF
CDR3 DNA: TGTGCCACCAGCAGCGGAGGACCTGAAGCTTTCTTT
D gene: NA
V gene: TRBV15
J gene: TRBJ1-1
clone size: NA

CDR3 protein: CASSKITVPGANVLTF
CDR3 DNA: TGTGCCAGCAGCAAAATTACGGTCCCTGGGGCCAACGTCCTGACTTTC
D gene: NA
V gene: TRBV7-9
J gene: TRBJ2-6
clone size: NA

CDR3 protein: CASSLAGSSYNSPLHF
CDR3 DNA: TGTGCCAGCAGCTTAGCGGGGAGCTCCTATAATTCACCCCTCCACTTT
D gene: NA
V gene: TRBV11-2
J gene: TRBJ1-6
clone size: NA

CDR3 protein: CASSLSDRGAEQYF
CDR3 DNA: TGCGCCAGCAGCCTTTCCGACAGGGGGGCCGAGCAGTACTTC
D gene: TRBD1
V gene: TRBV4-3
J gene: TRBJ2-7
clone size: NA

CDR3 protein: CASSTGTRETQYF
CDR3 DNA: TGCGCCAGCAGCACGGGGACACGAGAGACCCAGTACTTC
D gene: NA
V gene: TRBV5-1
J gene: TRBJ2-5
clone size: NA

CDR3 protein: CSVDGTSGGPETQYF
CDR3 DNA: TGCAGCGTGGATGGGACTAGCGGGGGGCCAGAGACCCAGTACTTC
D gene: TRBD2
V gene: TRBV29-1
J gene: TRBJ2-5
clone size: once

CDR3 protein: CASSLSLGTDYEQYF
CDR3 DNA: TGTGCCAGCAGCTTGAGCCTCGGGACAGACTACGAGCAGTACTTC
D gene: TRBD1
V gene: TRBV5-4
J gene: TRBJ2-7
clone size: NA

CDR3 protein: CASSSGGGPDEQFF
CDR3 DNA: TGTGCCAGCAGCTCGGGCGGGGGGCCAGATGAGCAGTTCTTC
D gene: TRBD2
V gene: TRBV5-6
J gene: TRBJ2-1
clone size: NA

CDR3 protein: CASSYGTSSYNEQFF
CDR3 DNA: TGTGCCAGCAGTTATGGGACAAGCTCCTACAATGAGCAGTTCTTC
D gene: NA
V gene: TRBV6-2/TRBV6-3
J gene: TRBJ2-1
clone size: NA

CDR3 protein: CASIGGLAGNVGYNEQFF
CDR3 DNA: TGCGCCAGCATCGGGGGACTAGCGGGGAACGTGGGATACAATGAGCAGTTCTTC
D gene: TRBD2
V gene: TRBV5-1
J gene: TRBJ2-1
clone size: few

CDR3 protein: CSVEDGTYEQYF
CDR3 DNA: TGCAGCGTTGAAGATGGGACATACGAGCAGTACTTC
D gene: NA
V gene: TRBV29-1
J gene: TRBJ2-7
clone size: NA

CDR3 protein: CASSLLQGDTQYF
CDR3 DNA: TGTGCCAGCAGTTTGTTACAGGGGGATACGCAGTATTTT
D gene: TRBD1
V gene: TRBV27
J gene: TRBJ2-3
clone size: NA

CDR3 protein: CASSSIQGAANEKLFF
CDR3 DNA: TGTGCCAGCAGCTCAATACAGGGGGCAGCTAATGAAAAACTGTTTTTT
D gene: TRBD1
V gene: TRBV5-6
J gene: TRBJ1-4
clone size: NA

CDR3 protein: CASSPPRDRSTDTQYF
CDR3 DNA: TGTGCCAGCAGCCCCCCCCGGGACAGGAGCACAGATACGCAGTATTTT
D gene: TRBD1
V gene: TRBV5-5
J gene: TRBJ2-3
clone size: NA